This T cell receptor (beta chain) was observed in a study of brain T cells in children with intractable seizures. Sequenced by immunoSEQ multiplex PCR; TCRdb stores in-frame clones only, minus some. Among about 80,000 clones listed, around nine tenths were seen once. V shed 0 bases and J shed 4 bases, with 9 bases lying between them. The germline gives CDR1 MNHEY, CDR2 SVGEGT. CDR3 length equals 14 residues. Study outcomes and limitations: HCMV serostatus was not known, and viral specificity came from CDR3 similarity only.

The sequenced cases were selected for having the highest brain T cell transcript signatures. With respect to this clone: Its antigen is not known.

This receptor was taken from a girl aged 2-10 years with Rasmussen encephalitis and intractable seizures. The V call is TRBV6-2 or TRBV6-3, the J call TRBJ2-5; D uncertain. Sequencing used peripheral blood, obtained at surgery. The CDR3 nucleotides read TGTGCCAGCAGTTACTCGATTTCGGGAGAGACCCAGTACTTC. This translates into CASSYSISGETQYF.